The rows below give T cell receptor beta chains drawn from one sample of a study of T cell repertoires in cytomegalovirus infection. Using its own MiXCR run on the reads, TCRdb lists one record per CDR3 protein. The table lists 350,000 to 450,000 distinct CDR3 sequences, around a sixth of them singletons. The sequenced sample consisted of PBMCs. The receptors were sampled from a human donor in good health (CMV status not recorded). Some clones in this sample may be carry-over from other donors' samples. The CDR3 runs from the conserved cysteine through the conserved F or W. The listing skips clone size in some rows; elsewhere it reads once, few, many or a size class.

few	TRBV4-1	CASSQDTQIYTF
many	TRBV7-8	CASSLASPYEQYF
.	TRBV15	CATSSWGSNQPQHF
few	TRBV19	CASSIGTGLYQPQHF
many	TRBV7-8	CASSTGGPQGEQFF
.	TRBV7-9	CASSRRTANNEQFF
.	TRBV6-6	CASSFTNRAGEAFF
many	TRBV7-2	CASSFRALGEKLFF
.	TRBV7-8	CASSLLSWRGHPYF
many	TRBV7-8	CASSLNRGSYNEQFF
many	TRBV6-2/TRBV6-3	CASSYLAAPYEQYF
.	TRBV28	CASSLEQGGNYGYTF
.	TRBV23-1	CASGMQGFGYNEQFF
few	TRBV20-1	CSARDWGGTDTQYF
few	TRBV19	CASADAGTNEKLFF
few	TRBV20-1	CSASPRVNQPQHF
few	TRBV5-1	CASSLGQSGETQYF
once	TRBV6-8	CASSSSHTFGGQETQYF
.	TRBV12-3/TRBV12-4	CASTRGQGETQYF
few	TRBV19	CASSPRQDGEAFF
.	TRBV20-1	CSAEDSANYGYTF
.	TRBV7-2	CASSLSAGEQNIQYF
few	TRBV10-3	CAISESTKGDTQYF
.	TRBV12-3/TRBV12-4	CASSTGTGNEQYF
few	TRBV7-9	CASIRNGGRGVDTQYF
.	TRBV2	CASSDTSGGGGTQYF
few	TRBV28	CASSFPYTEAFF
many	TRBV24-1	CATRGSEYNEQFF
.	TRBV6-5	CASPRGVETDTQYF
few	TRBV29-1	CSVEKAPSGRANEQFF
.	TRBV4-2	CASSQEGTGSYNEQFF
.	TRBV20-1	CSARAPGSVRSGLPSYEQYF
.	TRBV28	CANRYTDTQYF
many	TRBV27	CASSLGPRNEQFF
once	TRBV5-1	CASSTGDVGELFF
.	TRBV4-1	CASSQGRGASQETQYF
.	TRBV10-2	CASSRSSNQPQHF